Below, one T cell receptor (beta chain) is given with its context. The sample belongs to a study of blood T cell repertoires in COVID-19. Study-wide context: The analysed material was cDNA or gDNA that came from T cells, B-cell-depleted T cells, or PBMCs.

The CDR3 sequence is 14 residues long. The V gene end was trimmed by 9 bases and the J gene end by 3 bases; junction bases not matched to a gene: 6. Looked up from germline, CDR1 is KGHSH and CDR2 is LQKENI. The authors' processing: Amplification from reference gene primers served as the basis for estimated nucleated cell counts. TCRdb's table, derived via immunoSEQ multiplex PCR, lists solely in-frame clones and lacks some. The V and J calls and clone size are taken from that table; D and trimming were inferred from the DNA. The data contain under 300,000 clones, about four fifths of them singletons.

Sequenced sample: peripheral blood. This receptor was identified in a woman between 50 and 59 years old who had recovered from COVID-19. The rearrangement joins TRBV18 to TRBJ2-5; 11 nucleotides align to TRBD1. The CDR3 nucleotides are TGTGCCAGTTCCGGGGGACAGGGGGAAGAGACCCAGTACTTC. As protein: CASSGGQGEETQYF.